The following is a T cell receptor (beta chain) sequence with its context. One junction end disagrees with the germline gene, perhaps due to a read error. PCR was performed a second time for roughly 7 to 11 cycles using a sample-barcoded 5' primer and a J-beta primer mix. TCRdb reprocessed the 5' RACE reads via MiXCR and lists one record per CDR3 protein. The sample consists of hundreds of thousands of distinct CDR3 sequences, roughly 46% of them appearing once. This sample is part of a study of blood T cells in healthy people across ages. This receptor was identified in a man at least 80 years old in good health. What was sequenced was blood.

In nucleotides, the CDR3 is TGTGCCAGCAGCGTCGACAGGTTCAAGACCAAGTACTTC. It specifies CASSVDRFKTKYF. The chain is built from TRBV7-3 and TRBJ2-5; TRBD1 is a possible D gene (6 bases). Germline V gene sequence: CDR1 SGHTA, CDR2 FQGTGA. The CDR3 runs to 13 residues.